This T cell receptor (beta chain) was recorded in a study of blood T cells in healthy people across ages. A second roughly 7 to 12 cycle PCR used barcoded and J-beta primers. Each cDNA molecule was tagged by a template-switch adaptor with 12 random nucleotides. In TCRdb, the 5' RACE reads were re-called with MiXCR into one record per CDR3 protein. Among about 970,000 distinct CDR3 sequences, around 54% were seen once, and the ten largest hold 20% to 25%. CDR3 length: 15 residues. This rearrangement joins TRBV12-3 or TRBV12-4 to TRBJ2-1; D tentatively fits TRBD1 or TRBD2 (5 bases each). TRBJ2-7 explains the end of the DNA better; the J call may be wrong. Sequenced: blood. This sequence originates from a woman aged 55-70 years in good health. As DNA, the CDR3 is TGTGCCAGCAGTTCCGCAGGGACCCTCTACAATGAGCAGTACTTC. It yields the protein CASSSAGTLYNEQYF.